This record concerns one TCR beta chain sequence. This sample stems from a study of blood T cell repertoires in COVID-19. Study overall: T cells, B-cell-depleted T cells, or PBMCs provided the cDNA or gDNA that served as material.

Authors' data handling: The authors estimated nucleated cell counts from reference gene primer amplification. TCRdb keeps only in-frame clones here, not all; method: immunoSEQ multiplex PCR. D and trimming were read from the DNA, whereas the V and J calls and clone size are those reported in that table. The data hold around 250,000 clones, with 80% to 90% observed a single time. V was clipped by 6 bases and J by 4 bases; unmatched bases: 8. This CDR3 is built from 14 residues. Germline V gene data show CDR1 as LNHDA and CDR2 as SQIVND (reference sequence). The TCR sequence derives from a woman in her seventies with COVID-19, enrolled during active disease. J is TRBJ1-2 and V is TRBV19; 7 positions agree with TRBD1. The source material was peripheral blood. The CDR3 here is CASRVDRDGYGYTF. CDR3 sequence (DNA): TGTGCCAGTAGAGTTGACAGGGACGGCTATGGCTACACCTTC.